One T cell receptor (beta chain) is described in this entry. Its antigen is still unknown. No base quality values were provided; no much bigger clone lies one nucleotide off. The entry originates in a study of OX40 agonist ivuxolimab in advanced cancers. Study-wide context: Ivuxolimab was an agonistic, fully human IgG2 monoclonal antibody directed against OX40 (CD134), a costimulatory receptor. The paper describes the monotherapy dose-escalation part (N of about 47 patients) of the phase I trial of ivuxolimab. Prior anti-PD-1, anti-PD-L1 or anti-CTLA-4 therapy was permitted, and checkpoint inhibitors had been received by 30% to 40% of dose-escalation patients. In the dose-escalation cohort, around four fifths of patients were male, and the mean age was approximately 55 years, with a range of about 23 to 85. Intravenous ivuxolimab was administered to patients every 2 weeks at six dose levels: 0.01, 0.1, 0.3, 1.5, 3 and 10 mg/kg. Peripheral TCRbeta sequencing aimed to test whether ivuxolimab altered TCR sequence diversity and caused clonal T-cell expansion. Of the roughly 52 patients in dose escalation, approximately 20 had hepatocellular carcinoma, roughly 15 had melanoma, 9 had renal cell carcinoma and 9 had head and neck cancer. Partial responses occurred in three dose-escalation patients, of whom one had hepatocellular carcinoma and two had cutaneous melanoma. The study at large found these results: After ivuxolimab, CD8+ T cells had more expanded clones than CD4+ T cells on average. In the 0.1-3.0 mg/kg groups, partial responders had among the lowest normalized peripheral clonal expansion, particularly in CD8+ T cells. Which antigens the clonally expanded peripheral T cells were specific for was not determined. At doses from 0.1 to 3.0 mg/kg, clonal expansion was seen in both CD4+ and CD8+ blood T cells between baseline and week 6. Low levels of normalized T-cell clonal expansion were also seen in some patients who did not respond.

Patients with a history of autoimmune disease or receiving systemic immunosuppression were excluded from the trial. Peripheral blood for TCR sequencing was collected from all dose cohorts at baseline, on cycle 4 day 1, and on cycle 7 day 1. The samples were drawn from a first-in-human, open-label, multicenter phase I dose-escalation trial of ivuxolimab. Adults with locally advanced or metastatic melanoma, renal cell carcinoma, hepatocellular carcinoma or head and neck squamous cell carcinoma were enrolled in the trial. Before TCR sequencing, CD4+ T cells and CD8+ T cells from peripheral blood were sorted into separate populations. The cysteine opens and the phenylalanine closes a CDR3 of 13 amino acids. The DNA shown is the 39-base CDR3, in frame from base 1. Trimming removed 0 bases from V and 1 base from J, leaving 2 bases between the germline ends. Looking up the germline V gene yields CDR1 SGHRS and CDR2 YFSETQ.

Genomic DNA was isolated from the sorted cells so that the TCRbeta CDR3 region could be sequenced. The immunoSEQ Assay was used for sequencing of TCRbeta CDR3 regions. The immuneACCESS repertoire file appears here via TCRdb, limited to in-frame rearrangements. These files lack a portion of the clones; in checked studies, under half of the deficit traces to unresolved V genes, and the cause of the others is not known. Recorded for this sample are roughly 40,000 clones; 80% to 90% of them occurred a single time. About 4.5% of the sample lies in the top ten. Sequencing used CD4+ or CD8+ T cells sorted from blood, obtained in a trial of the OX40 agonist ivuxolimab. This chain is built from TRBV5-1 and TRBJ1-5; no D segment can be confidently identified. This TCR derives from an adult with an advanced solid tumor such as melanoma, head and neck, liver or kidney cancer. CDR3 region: CASSLGSNQPQHF. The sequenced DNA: TGCGCCAGCAGCTTGGGGAGCAATCAGCCCCAGCATTTT.